This T cell receptor (beta chain) is from a study of patients and donors after allogeneic stem cell transplantation. TCRdb used MiXCR to reprocess the RT-PCR reads, holding one entry per CDR3 protein. This sample has some 230,000 distinct CDR3 sequences; over 12% occur once, and the top ten carry around a tenth. Trimming took off 5 bases at V and 7 bases at J, with 12 bases between the two ends. The CDR3 sequence is 13 residues long. The germline CDR1 and CDR2 sequences are LGHDT and YNNKEL (reference sequence). This clonotype showed up just a few times. The TCR was taken from a human donor who was either an allogeneic HSCT recipient or a stem cell or donor lymphocyte infusion donor (not recorded which). It is not recorded whose cells these are; they may come from a transplant donor. This rearrangement joins TRBV3-1 to TRBJ1-5; no clear D. Sequencing was done on a sample of blood, either unsorted or a sorted T cell fraction (not recorded which). CDR3 DNA sequence: TGTGCCAGCAGCGTTGCTCGTGGGCAGCCCCAGCATTTT. It is translated as CASSVARGQPQHF.